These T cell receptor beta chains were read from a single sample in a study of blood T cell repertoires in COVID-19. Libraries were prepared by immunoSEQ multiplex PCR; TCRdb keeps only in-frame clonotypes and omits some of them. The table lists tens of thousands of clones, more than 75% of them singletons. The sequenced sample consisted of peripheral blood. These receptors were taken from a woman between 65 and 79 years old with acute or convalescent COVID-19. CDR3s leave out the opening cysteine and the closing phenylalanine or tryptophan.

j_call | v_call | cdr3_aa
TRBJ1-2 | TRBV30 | AGPRVSGYT
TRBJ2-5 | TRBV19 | ASSIAGAGETQY
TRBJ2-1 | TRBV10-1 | ASSETSGARGEQF
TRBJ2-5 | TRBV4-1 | ASSQAPLPRGAQETQY
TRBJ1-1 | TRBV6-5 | ASSPERGRVTEAF
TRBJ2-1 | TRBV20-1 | SAHSYNEQF
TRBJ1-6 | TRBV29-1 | SVGGDSNSPLH
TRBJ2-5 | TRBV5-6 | ASRANMGTPYQETQY
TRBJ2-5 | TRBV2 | ASSDQLAGETQY
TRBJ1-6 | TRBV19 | ASRETGGFSPLH
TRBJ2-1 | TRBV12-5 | ATRTSGGVNEQF
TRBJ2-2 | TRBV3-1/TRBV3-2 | ASSSIDSGLTGELF
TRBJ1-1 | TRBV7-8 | ASSLVGGETEAF
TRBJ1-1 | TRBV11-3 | ASSLGRQGNTEAF
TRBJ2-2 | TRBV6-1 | ASSDMVSGRRGTGELF
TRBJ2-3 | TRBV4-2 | ASSQGSGRAFSTDTQY
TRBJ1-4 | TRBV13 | ASSFRGAREKLF
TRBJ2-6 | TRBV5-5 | ASSRQGAGANVLT
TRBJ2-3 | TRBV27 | ASTLLAGGVKNTQY
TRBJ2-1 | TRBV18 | ASSPRTGGGSYNEQF
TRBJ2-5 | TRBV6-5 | ATRGGGETQY
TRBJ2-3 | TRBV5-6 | ASRGRVTPADTQY
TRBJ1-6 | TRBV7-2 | ASSAVPGHENSPLH
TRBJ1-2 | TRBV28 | ASSFGSRVHYT
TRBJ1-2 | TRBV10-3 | AISEPARTNYGYT
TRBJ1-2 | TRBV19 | ASSSLGQGYDGYT
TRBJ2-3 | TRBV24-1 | ATSDPRGLADTQY
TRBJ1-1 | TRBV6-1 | ASSETGTGNTEAF